The clone carrying this T cell receptor (beta chain) was recorded many times. These data belong to a study of blood T cell repertoires in COVID-19. Turning to the study itself: In each case, the material was cDNA or gDNA derived from T cells, B-cell-depleted T cells, or PBMCs.

CDR1 is SNHLY, CDR2 FYNNEI, per germline. The CDR3 is made up of 14 amino acids. The J segment lost 2 bases and the V segment lost 6 bases, leaving 4 bases of the junction unmatched. How the authors handled the data: Quantification of nucleated cells was approximated via reference gene primer amplification. The table came from immunoSEQ multiplex PCR; TCRdb's copy has only in-frame clones and leaves some out. V, J and clone size reflect that table, while D and trimming were determined from the DNA. Of more than 250,000 clones listed, 92% are singletons. Clinical histories supplied by participants themselves formed the basis of cohort assignment. Cohort 3 recovered donors had two negative PCRs, clearance, or symptom resolution.

The sample consisted of PBMCs or T cells enriched from blood (not recorded which). This receptor was obtained from a woman in her twenties or thirties who had recovered from COVID-19. The rearrangement uses TRBV2 and TRBJ1-5; 7 bases are shared with TRBD1. CDR3 region: CASSQGQGNQPQHF. The CDR3 nucleotides are TGTGCCAGCAGCCAAGGACAGGGCAATCAGCCCCAGCATTTT. Full variable domain (outside the CDR3, taken from reference TRBV2 and TRBJ1-5): EPEVTQTPSHQVTQMGQEVILRCVPISNHLYFYWYRQILGQKVEFLVSFYNNEISEKSEIFDDQFSVERPDGSNFTLKIRSTKLEDSAMYFCASSQGQGNQPQHFGDGTRLSIL.